The sequence of this T cell receptor beta chain was determined in a study of T cells after yellow fever vaccination. Study-level background: The SMART-Seq v4 Ultra Low Input method served to prepare the low-cell-number fractions.

TCRdb used MiXCR to reprocess the 5' RACE reads, holding one entry per CDR3 protein. The sample shows tens of thousands of distinct CDR3 sequences, around 7% of them seen only once. The sample holds many counts of this clonotype. Its antigen is unidentified. The study's findings and limits: On re-exposure, the response was weaker but peaked faster, at day 5 versus 15. Contaminating bulk clonotypes could be abundant in FACS-sorted repertoires. Some clonotypes, a small share, were shared between CD4 and CD8 compartments.

The CDR3 has 16 residues. The V and J ends lost 0 bases and 1 base, in that order; junction bases with no gene match: 1. Germline loops: CDR1 ENHRY, CDR2 SYGVKD. The sequence derives from a man between 18 and 35 years old who received the YFV17D yellow fever vaccine. This chain uses TRBV10-3 with TRBJ2-3; 10 nucleotides match TRBD1. Sequencing was performed on CD8+ T cells sorted from PBMCs, taken 5 to 6 days after the first yellow fever vaccination. Here the CDR3 reads CAISESGTGGTDTQYF. The CDR3, as DNA: TGTGCCATCAGTGAGTCGGGGACAGGGGGCACAGATACGCAGTATTTT.